This entry is about one T cell receptor beta chain. Germline CDR1 reads SEHNR; CDR2 reads FQNEAQ (reference sequence). The CDR3 is 15 amino acids. V lost 3 bases, J lost 7 bases, and 18 bases lay in between. The data were taken from a study of blood T cells in healthy people across ages. It was with a sample-barcoded 5' primer and a J-beta primer mix that a second PCR of about 6 to 12 cycles was run. MiXCR, applied by TCRdb to the 5' RACE reads, yields one record per CDR3 protein. The sample yields 760,000 or so distinct CDR3 sequences, about 25% seen once. This sample also belongs to another study, concerning T cells of mothers and their children. Per that paper: Six children, together with their three healthy Caucasian mothers, made up the donors.

The V and J genes are TRBV7-9 and TRBJ2-5, with D perhaps matching TRBD2 (6 bases). The sequenced material came from blood. The source is a boy aged 5 to 17 in good health. DNA for the CDR3: TGTGCCAGCAGCTTTGAAAGGGGAGGTTTCGGGACCCAGTACTTC. Translating gives CASSFERGGFGTQYF.